These 14 T cell receptor beta chains were sequenced from one sample in a study of blood T cells in healthy people across ages. With a J-beta primer mix and a sample-barcoded 5' primer, a second PCR ran roughly 6 to 12 cycles. TCRdb analysed the 5' RACE reads with MiXCR anew, one entry per CDR3 protein. Of 800,000 to 950,000 distinct CDR3 sequences in the sample, about 48% were seen once. Source material: blood. Every receptor here comes from a young man in good health.

The chain joins TRBV28 to TRBJ1-1; no definite D call. The length of the CDR3 is 12 residues. V was shortened by 8 bases and J by 2 bases, with 9 bases between the two germline ends. CDR1 MDHEN and CDR2 SYDVKM come from the germline V gene. The CDR3 protein is CASYGINTEAFF. The CDR3 nucleotides read TGTGCCAGCTACGGCATTAACACTGAAGCTTTCTTT.

This sequence joins TRBV6-1 and TRBJ2-7; no definite D call. The germline V and J ends were trimmed by 5 bases and 6 bases, with 14 bases remaining between them. The germline gives CDR1 MNHNS, CDR2 SASEGT. This CDR3 is 13 amino acids long. CDR3 amino acids: CASSPPIQFEQYF. CDR3 in DNA: TGTGCCAGCAGTCCGCCCATTCAATTCGAGCAGTACTTC.

V gene TRBV28 combines with J gene TRBJ1-2, with D possibly matching TRBD1 (5 bases). The germline V gene has CDR1 MDHEN and CDR2 SYDVKM. The ends were cut back, 3 bases at V and 7 bases at J, with 15 bases in the middle. This CDR3 has 14 amino acids. The CDR3: CASSFGTRAGGYTF. In DNA, the CDR3 is TGTGCCAGCAGTTTCGGGACGCGCGCGGGTGGCTACACCTTC.

The chain has TRBV28 and TRBJ2-1; D not certain. V shed 6 bases and J shed 2 bases, with 14 bases lying between them. The CDR3 totals 15 residues. In germline, CDR1 is MDHEN, CDR2 SYDVKM. The CDR3 reads CASRTPGPTYNEQFF. CDR3 bases: TGTGCCAGCAGAACGCCCGGGCCGACCTACAATGAGCAGTTCTTC.

The V and J genes are TRBV28 and TRBJ2-2, with D possibly TRBD2 on 6 matching bases. The germline CDR1 and CDR2 sequences are MDHEN and SYDVKM. The CDR3 consists of 14 residues. V was cut by 2 bases and J by 6 bases, with 10 bases left in between. CDR3 DNA sequence: TGTGCCAGCAGTTTAGGAGGGAGGCCCGGGGAGCTGTTTTTT. Its translation is CASSLGGRPGELFF.

A few counts support this clonotype. The V call is TRBV7-8, the J call TRBJ1-6; 7 nucleotides agree with TRBD1. Trimming cost V 1 base and J 8 bases; bases outside gene matches: 8. The CDR3 extends over 16 amino acids. Germline V gives CDR1 SGHVS, CDR2 FQNEAQ. Here the CDR3 DNA reads TGTGCCAGCAGCTTAGGAGTAGGACAGGCTTATTCACCCCTCCACTTT. Protein sequence: CASSLGVGQAYSPLHF.

The chain uses TRBV27 and TRBJ1-4; no definite D call. Germline CDR1 and CDR2: MNHEY and SMNVEV (reference sequence). The CDR3 length is 14 residues. Trimming shortened V by 6 bases and J by 0 bases, and 8 bases separated the two germline ends. CDR3 coding DNA: TGTGCCAGCAGCAACGGTCCAACTAATGAAAAACTGTTTTTT. This gives the protein CASSNGPTNEKLFF.

The chain recombines TRBV6-5 with TRBJ2-3; 11 nucleotides align to TRBD2. Germline V gene sequence: CDR1 MNHEY, CDR2 SVGAGI. The CDR3 is 19 amino acids. Trimming took 0 bases from V and 6 from J; bases not matched to a gene: 14. CDR3 protein: CASSYSAAGLAAAGDTQYF. DNA for the CDR3: TGTGCCAGCAGTTACTCTGCGGCGGGACTAGCGGCCGCGGGGGATACGCAGTATTTT.

CDR3 nucleotide sequence: TGTGCCGCCGGGGGGGACAGCACAAATCAGCCCCAGCATTTT. Amino acid sequence: CAAGGDSTNQPQHF. The chain couples TRBV12-3 or TRBV12-4 to TRBJ1-5, with 7 nucleotides matching TRBD1. The trim removed 11 bases at V and 4 bases at J, leaving 11 bases unmatched. This CDR3 has 14 residues.

This clonotype turned up a few times. The chain has TRBV7-9 and TRBJ2-7; D is possibly TRBD1 (6 bases). With 7 bases removed from V and 3 bases from J, the gap between germline ends came to 13 bases. This CDR3 contains 13 residues. Germline lookup yields CDR1 SEHNR and CDR2 FQNEAQ (reference sequence). CDR3 amino acids: CASTWDISYEQYF. CDR3 bases: TGTGCCAGCACCTGGGACATTAGCTACGAGCAGTACTTC.

V is TRBV27 and J is TRBJ2-7; either TRBD1 or TRBD2 may supply D (5 bases each). CDR3 length: 14 amino acids. Trimming cost V 7 bases and J 2 bases, with 15 bases left between them. CDR1 is MNHEY and CDR2 is SMNVEV in the germline V gene (reference sequence). CDR3 bases: TGTGCCAGCAAAAACGGGGCGGTAACCTACGAGCAGTACTTC. Its translation is CASKNGAVTYEQYF.

The chain has TRBV5-1 and TRBJ2-3; D possibly corresponds to TRBD1 (6 bases). This CDR3 has 13 residues. Germline assignment: CDR1 SGHRS and CDR2 YFSETQ. V lost 4 bases, J lost 5 bases, and 11 bases lay in between. The CDR3 DNA reads as TGCGCCAGCAGCCACAGGGAGCAAGATACGCAGTATTTT. Translation: CASSHREQDTQYF.

The genes are TRBV4-3 and TRBJ1-2; 8 bases fit TRBD1. From germline, CDR1 is LGHNA and CDR2 YSLEER. This CDR3 comprises 13 residues. V shed 5 bases and J 6 bases; nucleotides not matched to a gene: 5. The CDR3 DNA follows: TGCGCCAGCAGCGTCCTACAGGGGGATGGCTACACCTTC. This translates into CASSVLQGDGYTF.

This chain uses TRBV7-6 with TRBJ2-3; the D is unclear. V lost 4 bases and J lost 0, with 8 bases in between. Germline values: CDR1 SGHVS, CDR2 FNYEAQ. The CDR3 sequence is 14 residues long. In nucleotides, the CDR3 is TGTGCCAGCAGCTCTCAGGAAAGCACAGATACGCAGTATTTT. Translated: CASSSQESTDTQYF.